This T cell receptor (beta chain) was recorded in a study of cytomegalovirus exposure and HLA in healthy donors. Use of 60 Vbeta and 13 Jbeta primers characterized the PCR. Clones were sequenced by immunoSEQ multiplex PCR, and TCRdb holds only the in-frame ones, with some missing. The sample includes tens of thousands of clones, over 60% seen only once; the top ten take 3.5% to 5.5%. Study findings and constraints: Within the data, a cluster of highly shared sequence variants was likely a sequencing artifact.

This CDR3 region has 15 residues. The germline CDR1 and CDR2 sequences are SGHDT and YYEEEE. J lost 6 bases, V lost 2 bases, and 10 bases had no gene match. As to this clone: Its specificity is not known.

Input material: PBMCs. The chain employs TRBV5-6 and TRBJ1-2; the match to TRBD1 covers 7 bases. The clonotype originates from a middle-aged woman in good health and CMV-seropositive. The CDR3, as DNA: TGTGCCAGCAGCTTTTCAAACAGGGGTAGCGATGGCTACACCTTC. Its translation: CASSFSNRGSDGYTF.